Listed here are 3 T cell receptor beta chains from one sample, sequenced in a study of control samples from healthy donors and cancer patients (dated by TCRdb to 2018 to 2021). Libraries were made using the immunoSEQ multiplex PCR assay. Sourced from immuneACCESS, this table was stored by TCRdb with only in-frame sequences that have V and J called. A share of the clones is absent; for the studies checked, an unresolved V gene accounts for under half, and the remainder has no known explanation. This sample has about 19,000 clones in its table, and roughly 80% of those were observed once. The ten largest make up more than 25% of the sample. Material: PBMCs. The receptors derive from a man older than 75 with head and neck cancer.

The chain links TRBV27 to TRBJ1-5; no firm D call. Trimming shortened V by 0 bases and J by 6 bases, and 15 bases separated the two germline ends. The germline V gene has CDR1 MNHEY and CDR2 SMNVEV (reference sequence). The CDR3 runs to 16 residues. The CDR3 nucleotides are TGTGCCAGCAGTTTATCGAGGGCTCTAGGTATTCAGCCCCAGCATTTT. As protein: CASSLSRALGIQPQHF.

The count of this clone is one. The rearrangement uses TRBV2 and TRBJ1-1; D may be TRBD1 (5 bases). With 4 bases removed from V and 1 base from J, the gap between germline ends came to 10 bases. Germline-derived CDR1 and CDR2 are SNHLY and FYNNEI. The CDR3 spans 14 residues. The CDR3 DNA reads as TGTGCCAGCAGTGTAATGGGACGGAACACTGAAGCTTTCTTT. It translates to CASSVMGRNTEAFF.

DNA for the CDR3: TGTGCCACCAGTGACCGGGACAGGGAGGATTCTAACTATGGCTACACCTTC. It codes for CATSDRDREDSNYGYTF. The genes are TRBV24-1 and TRBJ1-2; 9 nucleotides match TRBD1. Germline values: CDR1 KGHDR, CDR2 SFDVKD. The CDR3 is 17 amino acids. With V trimmed by 4 bases and J by 0 bases, 8 bases remained unmatched.